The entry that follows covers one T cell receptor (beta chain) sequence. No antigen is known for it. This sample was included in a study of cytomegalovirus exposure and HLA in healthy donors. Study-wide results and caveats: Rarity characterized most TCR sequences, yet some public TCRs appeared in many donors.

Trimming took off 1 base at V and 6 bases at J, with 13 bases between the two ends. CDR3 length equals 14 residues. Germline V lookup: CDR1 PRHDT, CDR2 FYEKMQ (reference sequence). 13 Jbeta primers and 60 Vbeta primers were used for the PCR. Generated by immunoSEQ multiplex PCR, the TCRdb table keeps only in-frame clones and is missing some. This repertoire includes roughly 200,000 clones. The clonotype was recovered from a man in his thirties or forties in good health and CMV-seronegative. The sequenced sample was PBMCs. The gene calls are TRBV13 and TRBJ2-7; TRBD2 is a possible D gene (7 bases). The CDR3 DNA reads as TGTGCCAGCAGCTTAGTAGGGGAGGGGGTCGAGCAGTACTTC. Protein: CASSLVGEGVEQYF.